This TCR beta chain is drawn from a study of cytomegalovirus exposure and HLA in healthy donors. A multiplex PCR was run with 60 Vbeta primers and 13 Jbeta primers. The protocol was immunoSEQ multiplex PCR, while the TCRdb copy is restricted to in-frame clones and leaves out a portion. In the table there are roughly 84,000 clones, 63% of which are singletons. About this clone: Its specificity is unknown.

Study results and limitations: In a later analysis, an Asian-associated ancestry cluster reportedly showed fewer N-insertions than the 666-donor mean.

Source material: PBMCs. The receptor was isolated from a woman in her thirties or forties in good health and CMV-seropositive.

The CDR3 DNA reads TGTGCCAGCAGCTCCATCCGGGTAGTTCCCTACGAGCAGTACTTC. Translation gives CASSSIRVVPYEQYF. This chain joins TRBV13 and TRBJ2-7; D is unclear. The CDR3 loop spans 15 amino acids. Trimming removed 4 bases from V and 2 bases from J, with 15 bases in between. CDR1 is PRHDT, CDR2 FYEKMQ, per germline (reference sequence). Filled out from reference TRBV13 and TRBJ2-7, the complete variable domain reads AAGVIQSPRHLIKEKRETATLKCYPIPRHDTVYWYQQGPGQDPQFLISFYEKMQSDKGSIPDRFSAQQFSDYHSELNMSSLELGDSALYFCASSSIRVVPYEQYFGPGTRLTVT.